These 8 T cell receptor beta chains share one sample of origin, sequenced in a study of shared clonotypes between healthy human individuals. The repertoire was sequenced with immunoSEQ multiplex PCR; TCRdb's copy has only in-frame clones and lacks some. The repertoire holds over a million clones, 78% seen once, with 0.52% in the top ten. Sample: memory CD4+ T cells from PBMCs. Subset reported: CD45RA-negative fraction. The source of these receptors is a man aged 18 to 29 in good health. Some clones in this sample may be carry-over from other donors' samples.

A remark on this clone: Other DNA sequences of this sample code for an identical CDR3. The chain couples TRBV11-3 to TRBJ2-5; TRBD1 or TRBD2 may be the D gene (5 bases each). V lost 3 bases, J lost 5 bases, and 10 bases lay in between. The CDR3 is 13 amino acids. Germline V CDR1 and CDR2: SGHNT, YENEEA. CDR3 loop: CASSLGRGETQYF. In DNA, the CDR3 is TGTGCCAGCAGCTTGGGACGTGGGGAGACCCAGTACTTC.

Notes on this clone: The same CDR3 is also encoded by other DNA sequences in this sample. This chain joins TRBV5-1 and TRBJ2-7, with TRBD2 matching 14 bases. With 4 bases clipped from V and 3 bases from J, the junction kept 0 bases outside the gene matches. Germline V gene data show CDR1 as SGHRS and CDR2 as YFSETQ. The CDR3 has 14 residues. The CDR3 region has the DNA TGCGCCAGCAGCGGGACTAGCGGGGGCTACGAGCAGTACTTC. The encoded protein is CASSGTSGGYEQYF. Combining the CDR3 with reference TRBV5-1 and TRBJ2-7 gives the whole variable domain KAGVTQTPRYLIKTRGQQVTLSCSPISGHRSVSWYQQTPGQGLQFLFEYFSETQRNKGNFPGRFSGRQFSNSRSEMNVSTLELGDSALYLCASSGTSGGYEQYFGPGTRLTVT.

This clone was picked up a small number of times. The chain joins TRBV6-6 to TRBJ1-1; the D is unclear. Trimming cost V 8 bases and J 11 bases, with 6 bases left between them. Germline values: CDR1 MNHNY, CDR2 SVGAGI (reference sequence). The CDR3 loop spans 8 amino acids. The CDR3 DNA reads TGTGCCAGCGGGAGGGCTTTCTTT. As protein: CASGRAFF.

The V call is TRBV28, the J call TRBJ1-5, with TRBD1 identical over 9 bases. The V segment lost 3 bases and the J segment 2 bases; nucleotides outside the gene matches: 8. Germline V gives CDR1 MDHEN, CDR2 SYDVKM. This CDR3 has 17 residues. The chain's CDR3 is CASSFQGQGKGNQPQHF. For the CDR3, the DNA is TGTGCCAGCAGTTTTCAGGGACAGGGTAAGGGCAATCAGCCCCAGCATTTT. Full variable domain (remainder filled in from reference TRBV28 and TRBJ1-5): DVKVTQSSRYLVKRTGEKVFLECVQDMDHENMFWYRQDPGLGLRLIYFSYDVKMKEKGDIPEGYSVSREKKERFSLILESASTNQTSMYLCASSFQGQGKGNQPQHFGDGTRLSIL.

A remark on this clone: Other DNA sequences in this specimen translate into the identical CDR3. This rearrangement joins TRBV7-3 to TRBJ2-3; unclear D gene. Per the germline V gene, CDR1 is SGHTA and CDR2 is FQGTGA. This CDR3 has 13 amino acids. Trimming pared 3 bases from V and 4 bases from J, leaving 8 bases between. The CDR3 loop is CASSLVRADTQYF. The CDR3 region has the DNA TGTGCCAGCAGCTTGGTTCGGGCAGATACGCAGTATTTT.

V is TRBV18 and J is TRBJ2-1; 7 nucleotides align to TRBD1. This CDR3 has 15 residues. Germline CDR1 and CDR2: KGHSH and LQKENI. With 0 bases clipped from V and 7 bases from J, the junction kept 6 bases outside the gene matches. The CDR3 nucleotides are TGTGCCAGCTCACCACCCGACAGGGCCAGGAATGAGCAGTTCTTC. Encoded protein: CASSPPDRARNEQFF.

This chain uses TRBV7-2 with TRBJ2-7, with TRBD2 identical over 8 bases. The CDR3 is 18 residues long. Germline loops: CDR1 SGHTA, CDR2 FQGNSA. V shed 0 bases, J shed 1 base, and the junction held 11 bases outside the gene matches. CDR3 residues: CASSLAPGGGRKSYEQYF. The CDR3 DNA reads as TGTGCCAGCAGCTTAGCCCCTGGGGGCGGGAGGAAGTCCTACGAGCAGTACTTC. Variable domain in full (rest from reference TRBV7-2 and TRBJ2-7): GAGVSQSPSNKVTEKGKDVELRCDPISGHTALYWYRQSLGQGLEFLIYFQGNSAPDKSGLPSDRFSAERTGGSVSTLTIQRTQQEDSAVYLCASSLAPGGGRKSYEQYFGPGTRLTVT.

The chain couples TRBV6-5 to TRBJ2-5; D may be TRBD1 or TRBD2 (5 bases each). The CDR3 has 15 residues. Germline V gene sequence: CDR1 MNHEY, CDR2 SVGAGI. V lost 5 bases and J 6 bases, leaving 19 bases between the germline ends. The CDR3 reads CASSTVEGLKKTQYF. The CDR3, as DNA: TGTGCCAGCAGTACCGTCGAGGGGCTCAAAAAGACCCAGTACTTC.